This TCR beta chain was obtained from a study of T cell responses to AZD1222 COVID-19 vaccine (dated by TCRdb to the early 2020s). Regarding the research as a whole: TCR sequencing covered over 230 trial participants: roughly 200 given two doses of AZD1222 and 26 given two doses of MenACWY control vaccine. Trial participants were enrolled by age into 18-55, 56-69 and 70-plus year subgroups, with about 150, 27 and 61 TCR-sequenced participants respectively. What the research found in general, with its limitations: The 56-69-year group was small, and its depth increase did not reach significance, likely because of low power. A significant rise in spike-specific TCR breadth and depth was observed after two AZD1222 doses relative to day 0 and relative to MenACWY recipients. Most participants were white British and females outnumbered males, and the authors suggested that clonal diversity may have been underestimated. Because no day 14 peak-response samples were available, the repertoires could be characterized only after the peak T cell response. Reportedly, close to half of the unique spike-specific TCRs recognized epitopes lying outside the regions that are mutated in the B.1.351 and B.1.1.7 variants. Conclusions about previously exposed vaccinees are limited because only 5 or 6 AZD1222 recipients were SARS-CoV-2 seropositive at baseline. The whole spike protein was spanned by vaccine-associated CD4 TCRs, and dominant responses were seen in regions 160-218 and 743-854.

In the germline V gene, CDR1 corresponds to SGHAT and CDR2 to FQNNGV. Between the V and J ends, shortened by 1 base and 3 bases respectively, the junction contains 13 bases. From the cysteine up to the phenylalanine, the CDR3 has a length of 15 residues. Solely the CDR3 DNA is kept, with 45 bases framed from the first base. This clone was detected only once. It lacks a known antigen. Base qualities are not at hand, and no much larger clone is one base apart. Per the publication, the time point label means: about 28 days (+/-7) after the second vaccine dose. AZD1222 recipients with second doses at about 4 weeks or about 12 weeks were pooled, because spike-specific TCR depth and breadth did not differ between schedules. Vaccinee samples were obtained from the UK trials COV001 and COV002, which included a single-blind randomized controlled phase 2/3 trial of AZD1222 (ChAdOx1 nCoV-19) in healthy adults. Trial participant PBMC samples were collected at day 0 and day 28 after the second dose for TCRbeta chain sequencing.

The CDR3 regions of human TCRbeta chains were subjected to immunosequencing. The original pipeline was this. Repertoire TCRs were checked for matches against a reference library of SARS-CoV-2-specific TCRs that had been generated using the MIRA antigen-specificity platform. Breadth was defined as the fraction of unique TCRs that were SARS-CoV-2-associated, and depth was defined as the fraction of total T cells that were SARS-CoV-2-associated. Using the MIRA data, each spike-specific TCR was assigned both to the spike region to which the TCR was reactive and to a CD4 or CD8 class. Log10-transformed breadth and depth values were compared by one-way ANOVA with Sidak's multiple comparisons tests. Here the immuneACCESS table is served through TCRdb, limited to in-frame sequences with V and J called. Missing clones are a known gap in these copies; in checked studies unresolved V genes cover under half, and the rest lacks a known reason. From that table come the V and J calls and clone size; the DNA was used to work out D and trimming. Within this sample are roughly 120,000 clones, with roughly nine tenths of them counted one time only. Roughly 1.5% of the sample is in the top ten clones.

In this chain, TRBV11-2 is recombined with TRBJ2-7, and perhaps TRBD1 as D gene, on 5 matching bases. The origin of this receptor is an adult who received the AZD1222 COVID-19 vaccine. The input for sequencing was peripheral blood, taken 28 days after the second AZD1222 dose. The nucleotide sequence reads TGTGCCAGCAGCTTAGGCAGGGTGATAGGCTACGAGCAGTACTTC. It codes for CASSLGRVIGYEQYF.